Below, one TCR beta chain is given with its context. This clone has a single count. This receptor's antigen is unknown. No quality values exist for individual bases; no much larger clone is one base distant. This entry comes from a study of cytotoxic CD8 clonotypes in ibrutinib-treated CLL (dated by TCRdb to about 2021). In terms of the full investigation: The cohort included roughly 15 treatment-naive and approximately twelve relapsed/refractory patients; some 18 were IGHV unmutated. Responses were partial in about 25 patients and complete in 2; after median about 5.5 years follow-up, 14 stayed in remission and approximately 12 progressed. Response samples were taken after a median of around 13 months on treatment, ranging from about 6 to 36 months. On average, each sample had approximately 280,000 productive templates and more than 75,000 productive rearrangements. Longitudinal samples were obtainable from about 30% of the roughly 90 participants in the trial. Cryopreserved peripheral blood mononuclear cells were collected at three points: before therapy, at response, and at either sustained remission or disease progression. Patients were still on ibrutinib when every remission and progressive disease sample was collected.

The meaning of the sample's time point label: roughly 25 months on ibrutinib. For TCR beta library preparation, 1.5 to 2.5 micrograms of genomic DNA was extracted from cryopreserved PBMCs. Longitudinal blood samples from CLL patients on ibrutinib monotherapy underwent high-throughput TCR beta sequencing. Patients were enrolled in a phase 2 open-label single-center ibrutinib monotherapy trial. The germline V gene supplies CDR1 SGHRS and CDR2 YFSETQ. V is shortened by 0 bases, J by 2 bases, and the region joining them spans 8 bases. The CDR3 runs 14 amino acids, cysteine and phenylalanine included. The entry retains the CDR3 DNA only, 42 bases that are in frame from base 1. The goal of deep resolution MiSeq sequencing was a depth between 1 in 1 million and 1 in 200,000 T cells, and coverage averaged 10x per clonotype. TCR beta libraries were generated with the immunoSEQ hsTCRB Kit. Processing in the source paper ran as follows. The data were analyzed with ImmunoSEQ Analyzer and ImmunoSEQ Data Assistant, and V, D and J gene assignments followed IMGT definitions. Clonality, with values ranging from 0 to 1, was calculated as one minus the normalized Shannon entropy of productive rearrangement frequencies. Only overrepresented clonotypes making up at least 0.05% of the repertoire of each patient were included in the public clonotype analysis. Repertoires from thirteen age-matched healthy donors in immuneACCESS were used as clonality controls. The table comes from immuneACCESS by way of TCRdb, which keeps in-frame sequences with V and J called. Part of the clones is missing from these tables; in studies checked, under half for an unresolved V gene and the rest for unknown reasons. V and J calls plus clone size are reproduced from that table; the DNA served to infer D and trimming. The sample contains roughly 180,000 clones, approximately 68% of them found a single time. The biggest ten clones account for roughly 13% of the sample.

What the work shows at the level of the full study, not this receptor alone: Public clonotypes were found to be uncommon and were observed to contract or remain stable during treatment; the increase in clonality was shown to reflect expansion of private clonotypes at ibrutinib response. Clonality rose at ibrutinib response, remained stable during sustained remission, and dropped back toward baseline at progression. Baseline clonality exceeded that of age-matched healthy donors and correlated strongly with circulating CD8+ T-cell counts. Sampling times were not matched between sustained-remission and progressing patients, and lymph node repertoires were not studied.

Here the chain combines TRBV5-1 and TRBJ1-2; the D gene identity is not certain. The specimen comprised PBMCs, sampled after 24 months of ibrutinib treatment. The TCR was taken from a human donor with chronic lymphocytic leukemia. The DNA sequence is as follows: TGCGCCAGCAGCTTGGCGCCAGAGAACTATGGCTACACCTTC. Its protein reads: CASSLAPENYGYTF.